This T cell receptor (beta chain) is from a study of T-cell memory formation after mild COVID-19. Germline CDR1 is SGDLS and CDR2 is YYNGEE. There are 15 residues in the CDR3. The ends were cut back, 3 bases at V and 2 bases at J, with 15 bases in the middle. Study observations and caveats: Researchers report contracting CD4+ clones mostly in CM and EM, with CD8+ clones in EMRA. Nothing confirmed that second-wave clones peaking on day 37 were specific for SARS-CoV-2.

TCRdb re-derived calls from the 5' RACE reads in MiXCR, one entry per CDR3 protein. Among tens of thousands of distinct CDR3 sequences listed, 25% to 35% were seen once. This clonotype has more than one count but fewer than ten. Its target is not known. This chain joins TRBV9 and TRBJ2-7; either TRBD1 or TRBD2 may supply D (6 bases each). The TCR sequence derives from a man aged 18 to 29 who had mild COVID-19 (a few samples of this study predate the infection). Cell type and time point are not known. The source material was PBMCs or a T cell subset sorted from them (not recorded which). The CDR3 loop is CASSADAGTPYEQYF. The CDR3 region has the DNA TGTGCCAGCAGCGCTGACGCGGGGACACCCTACGAGCAGTACTTC.